The 8 T cell receptor beta chains below all came from one sample that was sequenced in a study of T cells in localized non-small cell lung cancer. This table comes from immunoSEQ multiplex PCR, and its TCRdb copy is limited to in-frame clones, with some not included. The sample has under 150,000 clones; 70% to 90% are singletons. Sequences were derived from peripheral blood, sampled before any cancer treatment. These receptors came from a female donor over 55 with stage I lung adenocarcinoma.

This chain connects TRBV28 to TRBJ2-7; D gene uncertain. CDR3 length: 11 residues. V shed 5 bases and J shed 0 bases, with 2 bases lying between them. The germline CDR1 and CDR2 sequences are MDHEN and SYDVKM. DNA of the CDR3: TGTGCCAGCAGTGGCTCCTACGAGCAGTACTTC. Amino acid sequence: CASSGSYEQYF.

The chain uses TRBV11-2 and TRBJ2-7; no clear D gene. Germline V lookup: CDR1 SGHAT, CDR2 FQNNGV. V was cut by 5 bases and J by 2 bases, with 19 bases left in between. The CDR3 has 16 amino acids. The CDR3 sequence is CASSAASRADTYEQYF. The CDR3 DNA follows: TGTGCCAGCAGCGCTGCGTCTAGGGCGGATACCTACGAGCAGTACTTC.

The CDR3, as DNA: TGTGCCAGCAGCTTTGGGGGCGTCGGCACAGATACGCAGTATTTT. It is translated as CASSFGGVGTDTQYF. The V gene is TRBV7-3, the J gene TRBJ2-3, with a weak D call TRBD1 (6 bases). In germline, CDR1 is SGHTA, CDR2 FQGTGA. Trimming stripped 3 bases from V and 1 base from J, with 11 bases between. This CDR3 region has 15 residues.

The chain has TRBV4-1 and TRBJ2-7, with 10 bases that match TRBD2. Germline assignment: CDR1 MGHRA and CDR2 YSYEKL. This CDR3 is 14 amino acids long. With V trimmed by 4 bases and J by 5 bases, 5 bases remained unmatched. CDR3 DNA sequence: TGCGCCAGCAGCCCTAGCGGGAGCGGCAACGAGCAGTACTTC. Translating gives CASSPSGSGNEQYF.

V is TRBV11-2 and J is TRBJ2-1; 12 nucleotides align to TRBD1. V lost 5 bases to trimming and J lost 6 bases; unmatched junction nucleotides: 11. The CDR3 is 17 amino acids. The germline V gene has CDR1 SGHAT and CDR2 FQNNGV. The CDR3 sequence is CASSRTTGTGGPNEQFF. The DNA of the CDR3 is TGTGCCAGCAGCCGAACAACCGGGACAGGGGGCCCCAATGAGCAGTTCTTC.

J is TRBJ2-5 and V is TRBV11-2, with TRBD2 matching 14 bases. This CDR3 is built from 17 residues. The ends lost 7 bases at V and 5 bases at J; junction bases unmatched: 12. Looked up from germline, CDR1 is SGHAT and CDR2 is FQNNGV. The CDR3 here is CASTTGTSGSGGETQYF. In DNA form, the CDR3 reads TGTGCCAGCACCACCGGGACTAGCGGGAGCGGGGGTGAGACCCAGTACTTC.

V usage is TRBV2 and J usage is TRBJ1-3; D not resolved. CDR3 size: 15 residues. The germline gives CDR1 SNHLY, CDR2 FYNNEI. Trimming removed 6 bases at V and 0 bases at J, with 12 bases between. CDR3 residues: CASRRNIFSGNTIYF. DNA for the CDR3: TGTGCCAGCAGGCGGAATATATTCTCTGGAAACACCATATATTTT.

The chain links TRBV5-6 to TRBJ2-2, with D possibly TRBD2 on 5 matching bases. The germline V and J ends were trimmed by 6 bases and 1 base, with 10 bases remaining between them. The CDR3 is made up of 14 amino acids. The V gene's germline CDR1 is SGHDT and CDR2 YYEEEE. CDR3 loop: CASNRRGNTGELFF. CDR3 sequence (DNA): TGTGCCAGCAACCGTCGGGGGAACACCGGGGAGCTGTTTTTT.